This paragraph reports one TCR beta chain. Its antigen is undetermined. Germline CDR1 reads SGHAT; CDR2 reads FQNNGV. The junction had 9 bases not matched to a gene; V was cut back by 3 bases and J by 5 bases. CDR3 length: 15 residues. The data originate from a study of beta chain features in type 1 diabetes. Findings and limits, study-wide: Junctions at VDJ sites from type 1 diabetes patients had fewer insertions and more deletions. All four CD4+ subsets from Type 1 diabetes patients carried moderately but significantly shorter TCRB CDR3s.

The study reverse transcribed the entire isolated RNA, so it sequenced expressed TCRB transcripts. Assay: immunoSEQ multiplex PCR; the TCRdb copy retains only in-frame clones and omits some. The sample consists of approximately 29,000 clones, around three fifths of them appearing once. Central memory, naive, regulatory and stem cell-like memory CD4+ cells were sorted by CD45RO/CCR7/CD25/CD127/CD95/CD27. The chain uses TRBV11-2 and TRBJ2-5, with 7 bases aligning to TRBD2. The sample consisted of Tregs from blood. The receptor comes from a woman in her thirties with type 1 diabetes. In nucleotides, the CDR3 is TGTGCCAGCAGCTTCGGGACTAATCTGGGTGAGACCCAGTACTTC. As protein: CASSFGTNLGETQYF.